The clone carrying this T cell receptor beta chain has only a few counts. Its antigen remains unknown. Since a much larger clone is just one base distant, this may be a read error. The use of a sample-barcoded 5' primer and a J-beta primer mix characterized a second PCR of roughly 7 to 12 cycles. TCRdb reanalysed the 5' RACE reads using MiXCR and keeps one entry per CDR3 protein. The table shows hundreds of thousands of distinct CDR3 sequences, with about a third occurring only once. V lost 5 bases, J lost 2 bases, and 9 bases stayed unmatched. Germline V gene data show CDR1 as SEHNR and CDR2 as FQNEAQ (reference sequence). The CDR3 totals 17 residues. The sample belongs to a study of blood T cells in healthy people across ages. The study's findings and limits: Investigators viewed diversity estimates from one million T cells as underestimates, the study reported. Per-million-T-cell TCR beta diversity fell roughly linearly with age.

This sequence joins TRBV7-9 and TRBJ2-3; 11 positions match TRBD2. This receptor was obtained from a woman of 80 years or more in good health. The sequencing input was blood. The CDR3 here is CASSLRTSGPNTDTQYF. In DNA, the CDR3 is TGTGCCAGCAGCCTACGGACTAGCGGGCCCAACACAGATACGCAGTATTTT.